Below are 23 T cell receptor beta chains sequenced from a single sample in a study of T cells in Graves' hyperthyroidism and ophthalmopathy (dated by TCRdb to the late 2010s). Library preparation employed multiplex PCR. These reads were obtained on an Illumina HiSeq 2000. Amplification of TCR beta CDR3 regions was carried out from RNA transcripts. The first round of RT-PCR for the TCR CDR3 was performed with the HTBI primer set and the Qiagen OneStep RT-PCR kit. TCRdb took the public reads, trimmed them with fastp at Q25, ran MiXCR for clone calling and kept in-frame beta chains. Every entry covers one CDR3 protein and lists the most common genes and DNA from its rows. This sample gives roughly 580,000 distinct CDR3 sequences in total; under 60% of them show up just once. The ten largest clones add up to about 7.8% of the sample. Sequenced input: peripheral blood or thyroid tissue (not recorded which). The receptor set was obtained from a woman aged 18-29 years with Graves' hyperthyroidism. Donor details come from another sample of the same person, matched by shared clones.

The rearrangement joins TRBV7-2 to TRBJ2-6; D ambiguous. Germline CDR1 and CDR2: SGHTA and FQGNSA. The CDR3 consists of 11 residues. Between the trimmed V and J ends, which lost 4 bases and 18 bases, there was a span of 13 bases. Here the CDR3 reads CASSSPGRKTF. Written as DNA, the CDR3 is TGTGCCAGCAGCTCCCCGGGCCGAAAGACTTTC.

In regard to this clonotype: A much larger clone is a single base away; this may be a read error. The chain links TRBV29-1 to TRBJ1-3, with a tentative D call TRBD1 (5 bases). Germline assignment: CDR1 SQVTM and CDR2 ANQGSEA. The CDR3 loop spans 14 amino acids. V lost 4 bases to trimming and J lost 2 bases, with 12 bases between them. The CDR3 reads CSVGQPNPGNTIYF. CDR3 DNA: TGCAGCGTTGGACAGCCCAACCCTGGAAACACCATATATTTT.

The chain uses TRBV7-9 and TRBJ2-7; 7 positions match TRBD2. Germline CDR1 and CDR2: SEHNR and FQNEAQ (reference sequence). The V gene end was trimmed by 5 bases and the J gene end by 2 bases; junction bases not matched to a gene: 9. The CDR3 contains 15 residues. In DNA, the CDR3 is TGTGCCAGCAGCGTGGGGGGGAGCGTCACCTACGAGCAGTACTTC. Translated: CASSVGGSVTYEQYF. Full variable domain (outside the CDR3, taken from reference TRBV7-9 and TRBJ2-7): DTGVSQNPRHKITKRGQNVTFRCDPISEHNRLYWYRQTLGQGPEFLTYFQNEAQLEKSRLLSDRFSAERPKGSFSTLEIQRTEQGDSAMYLCASSVGGSVTYEQYFGPGTRLTVT.

This clonotype was recorded at least ten times. A much larger clonotype is one base distant, so this may be a read error. J is TRBJ1-1 and V is TRBV7-6; TRBD1 aligns across 9 bases. This CDR3 is 14 amino acids long. Germline CDR1 is SGHVS and CDR2 is FNYEAQ. J was trimmed by 3 bases and V by 1 base; bases with no gene match: 0. The CDR3 DNA follows: TGTGCCAGCAGCTTAGGACAGGGGGACACTGAAGCTTTCTTT. Its translation is CASSLGQGDTEAFF.

This sequence joins TRBV20-1 and TRBJ2-7, with TRBD1 identical over 7 bases. Germline assignment: CDR1 DFQATT and CDR2 SNEGSKA (reference sequence). CDR3 length: 12 amino acids. The V and J ends lost 7 bases and 0 bases, in that order; junction bases with no gene match: 3. In nucleotides, the CDR3 is TGCAGTGTCAACAGGGGCTCCTACGAGCAGTACTTC. This codes for CSVNRGSYEQYF.

The V and J genes are TRBV7-6 and TRBJ1-2; weak D call: TRBD1 (6 bases). This CDR3 is 14 amino acids long. The ends were cut back, 5 bases at V and 5 bases at J, with 15 bases in the middle. Germline CDR1 and CDR2: SGHVS and FNYEAQ. The CDR3 sequence is CASSPWGLKYGYTF. In DNA form, the CDR3 reads TGTGCCAGCAGCCCCTGGGGGCTGAAATATGGCTACACCTTC. The full variable domain, its missing parts supplied by reference TRBV7-6 and TRBJ1-2, is GAGVSQSPRYKVTKRGQDVALRCDPISGHVSLYWYRQALGQGPEFLTYFNYEAQQDKSGLPNDRFSAERPEGSISTLTIQRTEQRDSAMYRCASSPWGLKYGYTFGSGTRLTVV.

V and J are TRBV14 and TRBJ2-7; D unresolved. Germline CDR1 is SGHDN and CDR2 is FVKESK. With 1 base removed from V and 4 bases from J, the gap between germline ends came to 11 bases. This CDR3 is 14 amino acids long. Here the CDR3 DNA reads TGTGCCAGCAGCCAAGTCGGCTTACGGTACGAGCAGTACTTC. Amino acid sequence: CASSQVGLRYEQYF.

The rearrangement links TRBV6-5 to TRBJ1-5, with D unclear. The CDR3 is 12 residues long. V lost 5 bases to trimming and J lost 8 bases, with 10 bases between them. CDR1 and CDR2 (germline): MNHEY, SVGAGI. The CDR3 loop reads CASSRVGEPQHF. Written as DNA, the CDR3 is TGTGCCAGCAGTCGGGTCGGGGAGCCCCAGCATTTT.

The V gene is TRBV7-8, the J gene TRBJ2-5; D is possibly TRBD1 (6 bases). The V gene's germline CDR1 is SGHVS and CDR2 FQNEAQ. This CDR3 comprises 16 residues. Trimming took off 2 bases at V and 7 bases at J, with 20 bases between the two ends. The CDR3 spells CASSLSARGQPGTQYF. In DNA, the CDR3 is TGTGCCAGCAGCTTATCGGCTCGGGGACAACCTGGGACCCAGTACTTC.

The chain recombines TRBV19 with TRBJ1-1; D ambiguous. The CDR3 spans 14 residues. V gave up 10 bases and J gave up 4 bases, with 19 bases separating them. Germline CDR1 LNHDA, CDR2 SQIVND (reference sequence). The CDR3 sequence: CATGRMVGGTEAFF. CDR3 sequence (DNA): TGTGCCACCGGGCGAATGGTCGGCGGCACTGAAGCTTTCTTT.

This clonotype was counted many times. The CDR3 sequence: CSANRAYTEAFF. For the CDR3, the DNA is TGCAGTGCTAACCGGGCCTACACTGAAGCTTTCTTT. This sequence joins TRBV20-1 and TRBJ1-1; D not resolved. The V end was cut by 4 bases, the J end by 3 bases, with 9 bases between. CDR3 length equals 12 residues. Germline CDR1 DFQATT, CDR2 SNEGSKA (reference sequence).

This clonotype was recorded a few times. The genes are TRBV5-1 and TRBJ2-7, with D uncertain. The CDR3 contains 13 residues. Between the trimmed V and J ends, which lost 4 bases and 5 bases, there was a span of 13 bases. CDR1 is SGHRS, CDR2 YFSETQ, per germline. CDR3 bases: TGCGCCAGCAGCCCTTACCTAGAAGACGAGCAGTACTTC. Translating it yields CASSPYLEDEQYF.

The chain links TRBV20-1 to TRBJ2-5, with TRBD2 identical over 13 bases. This CDR3 has 15 amino acids. Germline loops: CDR1 DFQATT, CDR2 SNEGSKA (reference sequence). The V gene end was trimmed by 3 bases and the J gene end by 4 bases; junction bases not matched to a gene: 5. CDR3 sequence (DNA): TGCAGTGCTAGCCCGGGACTAGCGGGAAGAGAGACCCAGTACTTC. Protein product: CSASPGLAGRETQYF.

This clonotype was observed at least ten times. The V gene is TRBV7-9, the J gene TRBJ2-5; 10 bases match TRBD2. The V segment lost 2 bases and the J segment 0 bases; nucleotides outside the gene matches: 0. Germline lookup yields CDR1 SEHNR and CDR2 FQNEAQ (reference sequence). The CDR3 extends over 15 amino acids. The CDR3 is CASSLTSGDQETQYF. The CDR3 coding sequence is TGTGCCAGCAGCTTAACTAGCGGGGACCAAGAGACCCAGTACTTC. Filled out from reference TRBV7-9 and TRBJ2-5, the complete variable domain reads DTGVSQNPRHKITKRGQNVTFRCDPISEHNRLYWYRQTLGQGPEFLTYFQNEAQLEKSRLLSDRFSAERPKGSFSTLEIQRTEQGDSAMYLCASSLTSGDQETQYFGPGTRLLVL.

This clonotype is a singleton in its sample. The chain employs TRBV5-4 and TRBJ2-5; D might be TRBD2 (5 bases). In germline, CDR1 is SGHNT, CDR2 YYREEE (reference sequence). V lost 4 bases and J lost 1, with 14 bases in between. The CDR3 consists of 15 residues. The CDR3 sequence is CASSNRGTVQETQYF. CDR3 nucleotide sequence: TGTGCCAGCAGCAACCGGGGTACCGTCCAAGAGACCCAGTACTTC.

In its sample, this clonotype was seen a few times. V and J are TRBV7-2 and TRBJ2-3; 8 nucleotides agree with TRBD2. The V and J ends lost 5 bases and 0 bases, in that order; junction bases with no gene match: 10. The CDR3 totals 17 residues. Germline V lookup: CDR1 SGHTA, CDR2 FQGNSA. The CDR3 sequence: CASSQPSGFPSTDTQYF. The CDR3 nucleotides read TGTGCCAGCAGCCAACCTAGCGGGTTCCCTAGCACAGATACGCAGTATTTT.

This clonotype has a handful of counts. The junction departs from germline at one end; a sequencing error may be responsible. The genes are TRBV7-9 and TRBJ1-5; D is perhaps TRBD1 (5 bases). The CDR3 totals 13 residues. Germline CDR1 SEHNR, CDR2 FQNEAQ (reference sequence). The CDR3 bases are TGCGCCAGCAGCCACAAAGGGGAACAGCCCCAGCATTTT. Residues: CASSHKGEQPQHF.

This clonotype came up a few times. V gene TRBV9 combines with J gene TRBJ1-3; D not certain. Germline assignment: CDR1 SGDLS and CDR2 YYNGEE. The CDR3 loop spans 15 amino acids. Between the trimmed V and J ends, which lost 4 bases and 0 bases, there was a span of 11 bases. The CDR3 here is CASSTDGDSGNTIYF. Here the CDR3 DNA reads TGTGCCAGCAGCACCGACGGAGACTCTGGAAACACCATATATTTT. Full variable domain (remainder filled in from reference TRBV9 and TRBJ1-3): DSGVTQTPKHLITATGQRVTLRCSPRSGDLSVYWYQQSLDQGLQFLIQYYNGEERAKGNILERFSAQQFPDLHSELNLSSLELGDSALYFCASSTDGDSGNTIYFGEGSWLTVV.

Worth noting for this clonotype: No conserved phenylalanine or tryptophan is present at the end of the CDR3, so a read error is the likely explanation. The chain employs TRBV7-3 and TRBJ1-2; D is unclear. V shed 3 bases and J shed 10 bases, with 15 bases lying between them. This CDR3 region has 13 residues. Looked up from germline, CDR1 is SGHTA and CDR2 is FQGTGA. The CDR3 DNA is TGTGCCAGCAGCTTTTCCGAGGGAGGGCCCTACACCTCC. Translated: CASSFSEGGPYTS.

Note on this clonotype: At one boundary the junction diverges from the germline segment, which might be a read error. The V call is TRBV10-3, the J call TRBJ1-5; 10 nucleotides match TRBD1. Germline lookup yields CDR1 ENHRY and CDR2 SYGVKD. The CDR3 is made up of 14 amino acids. CDR3 amino acids: CATSDRGRDQPQHF. The CDR3 DNA reads as TGTGCCACCAGTGACAGGGGGCGCGATCAGCCCCAGCATTTT.

This clonotype showed up just a few times. One end of the junction varies from germline; a read error may be responsible. This chain links TRBV10-1 with TRBJ2-5; 8 bases are shared with TRBD2. Germline V CDR1 and CDR2: WNHNN, SYGVQD (reference sequence). The CDR3 is 14 amino acids. The CDR3 DNA follows: TGTGCCAGCAGTTGGAGCGGGAGACAAGAGACCCAGTACTTC. Protein product: CASSWSGRQETQYF.

This clonotype turned up a few times. This sequence joins TRBV20-1 and TRBJ1-2; 9 bases align to TRBD1. CDR3 length: 12 amino acids. V gave up 4 bases and J gave up 7 bases; unmatched junction bases: 4. Germline V gives CDR1 DFQATT, CDR2 SNEGSKA (reference sequence). As DNA, the CDR3 is TGCAGTGCTAAGGACAGGGGTATTGGCTACACCTTC. Protein: CSAKDRGIGYTF.

This clonotype has ten or more counts. The rearrangement joins TRBV7-9 to TRBJ2-7, with TRBD2 as a possible D gene (6 bases). The V gene lost 7 bases and the J gene lost 3 bases, with 16 bases spanning the gap. Per the germline V gene, CDR1 is SEHNR and CDR2 is FQNEAQ (reference sequence). CDR3 size: 14 residues. CDR3: CASNAASEVYEQYF. The CDR3 DNA reads as TGTGCCAGCAATGCGGCTAGCGAGGTCTACGAGCAGTACTTC.